This T cell receptor (beta chain) was sequenced for a study of OX40 agonist ivuxolimab in advanced cancers. General study points: Among the lowest peripheral clonal expansion occurred in 0.1-3.0 mg/kg partial responders.

The table lists this clone with a count of one. Its antigen is as yet unknown. Peripheral blood came from all dose cohorts at three timepoints. TCRdb's table, derived via immunoSEQ multiplex PCR, lists solely in-frame clones and lacks some. This sample has approximately 80,000 clones, with 70% to 90% found just once. V gave up 2 bases and J gave up 3 bases, with 28 bases separating them. There are 20 residues in the CDR3. Germline-derived CDR1 and CDR2 are SNHLY and FYNNEI. The clonotype originates from an adult with an advanced solid tumor such as melanoma, head and neck, liver or kidney cancer. The rearrangement uses TRBV2 and TRBJ2-5; D remains ambiguous. Sample: CD4+ or CD8+ T cells sorted from blood, taken in a trial of the OX40 agonist ivuxolimab. This CDR3 is CASSESGGWGESDEKETQYF. Written as DNA, the CDR3 is TGTGCCAGCAGTGAATCTGGCGGATGGGGTGAGAGTGATGAAAAAGAGACCCAGTACTTC.